The 5 T cell receptor beta chains in this list originate from one sample, sequenced in a study of cytomegalovirus exposure and HLA in healthy donors (dated by TCRdb to about 2017). The method behind the library was the immunoSEQ multiplex PCR assay. For the multiplex PCR, a mixture combining 60 forward primers for TCR Vbeta segments and 13 reverse primers for TCR Jbeta segments was used. TCRdb retrieved this table from immuneACCESS and kept in-frame rearrangements only. Not all clones are present; in checked studies, unresolved V genes account for under half, and no reason is known for the remainder. This sample has around 150,000 clones in its table, and about 82% of those were observed once. Under 5.5% of the sample is taken by the ten largest. The sample comprised PBMCs. Source of these receptors: a man aged 25-40 years in good health.

A note on this clone: Germline is not matched at one junction end, which may reflect a read error. J is TRBJ2-1 and V is TRBV7-9; possible D gene TRBD2, 6 bases. The germline V gene has CDR1 SEHNR and CDR2 FQNEAQ (reference sequence). The CDR3 is made up of 14 amino acids. CDR3 bases: TGTTCCAGCAGCATCCCGACTAGAACGAATGAGCAGTTCTTC. Translated, it gives CSSSIPTRTNEQFF. The whole variable domain, filled in from reference TRBV7-9 and TRBJ2-1, reads DTGVSQNPRHKITKRGQNVTFRCDPISEHNRLYWYRQTLGQGPEFLTYFQNEAQLEKSRLLSDRFSAERPKGSFSTLEIQRTEQGDSAMYLCSSSIPTRTNEQFFGPGTRLTVL.

The chain has TRBV11-1 and TRBJ2-5, with D uncertain. The J call could be wrong; TRBJ2-7 is a better fit for the DNA end. There are 14 residues in the CDR3. The V gene's germline CDR1 is SGHAT and CDR2 FQDESV (reference sequence). CDR3 bases: TGTGCCAGCAGACAACACCTAGAGACCTACGAGCAGTACTTC. It encodes CASRQHLETYEQYF.

The chain couples TRBV11-2 to TRBJ2-7, with D possibly matching TRBD1 (5 bases). V was cut by 7 bases and J by 5 bases, with 27 bases left in between. The CDR3 contains 17 residues. CDR1 and CDR2 (germline): SGHAT, FQNNGV. For the CDR3, the DNA is TGTGCCAGCACCCAGGGAAGTCGCCTCGCAGGGTTCAACGAGCAGTACTTC. This sequence encodes CASTQGSRLAGFNEQYF. Full variable domain (rest looked up from reference TRBV11-2 and TRBJ2-7): EAGVAQSPRYKIIEKRQSVAFWCNPISGHATLYWYQQILGQGPKLLIQFQNNGVVDDSQLPKDRFSAERLKGVDSTLKIQPAKLEDSAVYLCASTQGSRLAGFNEQYFGPGTRLTVT.

The chain has TRBV28 and TRBJ2-1; maybe TRBD2 (6 bases). CDR3 length: 13 residues. Trimming stripped 7 bases from V and 6 bases from J, with 13 bases between. Germline V gene data show CDR1 as MDHEN and CDR2 as SYDVKM. The CDR3 reads CASNAPGGNEQFF. CDR3 nucleotides: TGTGCCAGCAACGCTCCCGGGGGCAATGAGCAGTTCTTC.

The chain is built from TRBV11-2 and TRBJ2-5; TRBD1 agrees at 11 bases. The V gene's germline CDR1 is SGHAT and CDR2 FQNNGV. CDR3 length: 16 amino acids. V lost 5 bases, J lost 2 bases, and 7 bases stayed unmatched. The DNA of the CDR3 is TGTGCCAGCAGCCTCACCGGGACAGGGGGACAAGAGACCCAGTACTTC. Its translation is CASSLTGTGGQETQYF.